The entry below describes one T cell receptor beta chain. The data derive from a study of memory CD4+ T cells and cytomegalovirus serostatus. The sort gate was single viable CD3+CD4+CD8-CD45RO+ cells for memory CD4+ T cells. Sequencing used immunoSEQ multiplex PCR; TCRdb keeps in-frame clones, though not all of them. The sample has 70,000 to 95,000 clones; 75% to 90% are singletons. The sample was memory CD4+ T cells from blood. This sequence originates from an adult in good health and CMV-seronegative.

CDR3 bases: TGTGCCAGCAGTTTATCGGGGGAGACCCAGTACTTC. It translates to CASSLSGETQYF. The chain couples TRBV27 to TRBJ2-5; D not resolved. CDR3 length: 12 residues. Trimming stripped 0 bases from V and 5 bases from J, with 4 bases between. Germline assignment: CDR1 MNHEY and CDR2 SMNVEV (reference sequence).